What follows describes a single T cell receptor (beta chain). As yet, its antigen is unknown. These data come from a study of shared clonotypes between healthy human individuals. Study observations and caveats: Generation probabilities were higher for clonotypes shared across all four sorted-subset donors than for unshared ones.

CDR3 length equals 15 residues. With 1 base clipped from V and 2 bases from J, the junction kept 5 bases outside the gene matches. Germline CDR1 MNHEY, CDR2 SMNVEV (reference sequence). Measured with immunoSEQ multiplex PCR; TCRdb has only the in-frame clones, and not every one. The table includes about 2.4 million clones, approximately 90% detected once. The gene calls are TRBV27 and TRBJ2-7, with 7 bases that match TRBD2. The specimen was naive CD4+ T cells sorted from blood. The sample's subset: CD45RA+ positively selected. The receptor was isolated from a man aged 18 to 30 in good health. In DNA, the CDR3 is TGTGCCAGCAGTTTATTGCCTAGCGGTGCCTACGAGCAGTACTTC. As protein: CASSLLPSGAYEQYF.